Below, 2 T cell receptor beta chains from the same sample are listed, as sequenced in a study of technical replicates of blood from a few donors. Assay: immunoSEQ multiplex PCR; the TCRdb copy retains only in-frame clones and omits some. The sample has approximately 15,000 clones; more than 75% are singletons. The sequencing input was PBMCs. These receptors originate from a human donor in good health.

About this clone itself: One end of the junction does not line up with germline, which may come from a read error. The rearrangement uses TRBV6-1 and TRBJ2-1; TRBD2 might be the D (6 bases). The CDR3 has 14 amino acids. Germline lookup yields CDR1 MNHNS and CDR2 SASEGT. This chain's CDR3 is CASSEVEGSGPSVF. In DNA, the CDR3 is TGTGCCAGCAGTGAAGTGGAGGGGTCTGGGCCGTCGGTCTTC.

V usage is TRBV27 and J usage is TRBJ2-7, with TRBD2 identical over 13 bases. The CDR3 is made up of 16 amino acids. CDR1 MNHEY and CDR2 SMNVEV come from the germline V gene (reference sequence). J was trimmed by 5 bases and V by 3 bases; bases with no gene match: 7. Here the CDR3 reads CASSFSGLAGVNEQYF. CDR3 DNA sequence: TGTGCCAGCAGTTTTTCTGGACTAGCGGGAGTAAACGAGCAGTACTTC.